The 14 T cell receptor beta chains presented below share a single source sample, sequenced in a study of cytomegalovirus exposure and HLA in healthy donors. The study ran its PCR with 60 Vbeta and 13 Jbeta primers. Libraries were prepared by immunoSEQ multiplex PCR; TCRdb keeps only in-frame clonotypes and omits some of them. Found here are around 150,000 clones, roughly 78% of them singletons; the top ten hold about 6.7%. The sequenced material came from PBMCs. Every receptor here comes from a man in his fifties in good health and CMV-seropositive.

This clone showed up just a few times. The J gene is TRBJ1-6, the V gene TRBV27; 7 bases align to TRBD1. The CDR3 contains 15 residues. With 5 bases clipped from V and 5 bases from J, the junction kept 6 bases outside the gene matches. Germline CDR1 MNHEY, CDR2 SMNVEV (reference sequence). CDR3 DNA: TGTGCCAGCAGTGAAGACAGGGATGATAATTCACCCCTCCACTTT. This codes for CASSEDRDDNSPLHF.

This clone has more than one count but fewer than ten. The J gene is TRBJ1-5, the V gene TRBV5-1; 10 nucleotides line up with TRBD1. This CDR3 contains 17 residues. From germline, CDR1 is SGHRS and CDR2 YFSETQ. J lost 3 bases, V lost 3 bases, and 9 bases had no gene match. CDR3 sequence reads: CASSSGTGEFINQPQHF. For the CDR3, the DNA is TGCGCCAGCAGCTCCGGGACAGGGGAGTTTATCAATCAGCCCCAGCATTTT.

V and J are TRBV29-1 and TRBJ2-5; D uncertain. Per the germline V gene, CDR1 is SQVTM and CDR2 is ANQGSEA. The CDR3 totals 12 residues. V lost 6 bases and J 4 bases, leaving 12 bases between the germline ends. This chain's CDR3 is CSVSIRLETQYF. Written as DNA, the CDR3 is TGCAGCGTGTCGATCAGGTTAGAGACCCAGTACTTC.

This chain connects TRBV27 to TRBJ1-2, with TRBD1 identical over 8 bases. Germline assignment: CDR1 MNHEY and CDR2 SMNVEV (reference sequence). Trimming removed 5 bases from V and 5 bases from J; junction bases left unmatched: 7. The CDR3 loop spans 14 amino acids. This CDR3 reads CASSTRTGRYGYTF. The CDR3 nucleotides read TGTGCCAGCAGTACACGGACAGGGAGGTATGGCTACACCTTC.

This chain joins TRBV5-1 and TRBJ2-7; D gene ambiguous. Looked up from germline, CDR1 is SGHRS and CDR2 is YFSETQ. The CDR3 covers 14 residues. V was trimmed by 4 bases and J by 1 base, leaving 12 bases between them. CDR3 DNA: TGCGCCAGCAGCCTTGGGCCCCCTTCCTACGAGCAGTACTTC. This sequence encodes CASSLGPPSYEQYF.

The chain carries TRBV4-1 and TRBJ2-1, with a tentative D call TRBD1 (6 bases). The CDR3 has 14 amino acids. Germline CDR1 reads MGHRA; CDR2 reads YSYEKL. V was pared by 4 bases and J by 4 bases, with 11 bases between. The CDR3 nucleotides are TGCGCCAGCAGCCGCAACAGGGATTACAATGAGCAGTTCTTC. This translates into CASSRNRDYNEQFF.

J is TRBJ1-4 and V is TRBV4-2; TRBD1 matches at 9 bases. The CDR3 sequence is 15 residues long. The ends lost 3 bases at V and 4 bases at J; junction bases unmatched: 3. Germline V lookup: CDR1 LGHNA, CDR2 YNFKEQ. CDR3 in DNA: TGTGCCAGCAGCCAGGGGACAGGGCTTAATGAAAAACTGTTTTTT. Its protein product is CASSQGTGLNEKLFF.

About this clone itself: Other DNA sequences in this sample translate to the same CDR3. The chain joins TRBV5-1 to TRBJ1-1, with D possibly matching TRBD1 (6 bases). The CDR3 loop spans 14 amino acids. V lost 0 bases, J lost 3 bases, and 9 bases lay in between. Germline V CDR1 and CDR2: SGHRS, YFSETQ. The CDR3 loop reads CASSLDRVDTEAFF. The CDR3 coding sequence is TGCGCCAGCAGCTTGGACAGGGTGGACACTGAAGCTTTCTTT.

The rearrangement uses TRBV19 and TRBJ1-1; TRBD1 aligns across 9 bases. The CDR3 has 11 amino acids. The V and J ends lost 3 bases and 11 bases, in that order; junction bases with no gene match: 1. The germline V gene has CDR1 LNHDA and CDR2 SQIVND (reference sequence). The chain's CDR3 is CASSIDRGAFF. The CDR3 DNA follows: TGTGCCAGTAGTATCGACAGGGGGGCTTTCTTT.

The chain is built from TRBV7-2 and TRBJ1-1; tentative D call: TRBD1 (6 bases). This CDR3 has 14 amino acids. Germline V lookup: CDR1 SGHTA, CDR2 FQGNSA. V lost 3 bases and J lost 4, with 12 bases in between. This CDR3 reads CASSFEQGRTEAFF. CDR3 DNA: TGTGCCAGCAGCTTTGAACAGGGACGCACTGAAGCTTTCTTT.

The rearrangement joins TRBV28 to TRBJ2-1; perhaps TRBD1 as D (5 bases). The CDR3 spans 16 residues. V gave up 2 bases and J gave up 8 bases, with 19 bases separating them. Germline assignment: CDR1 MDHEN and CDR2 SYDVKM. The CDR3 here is CASSLTSPGIGHEQFF. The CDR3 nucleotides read TGTGCCAGCAGTTTAACTTCGCCAGGGATTGGGCATGAGCAGTTCTTC.

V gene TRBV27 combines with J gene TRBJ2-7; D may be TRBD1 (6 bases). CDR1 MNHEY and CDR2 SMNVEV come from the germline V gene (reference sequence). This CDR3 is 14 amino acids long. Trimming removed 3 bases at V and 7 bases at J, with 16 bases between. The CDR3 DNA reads TGTGCCAGCAGTTTTCGCGCATTTCAGGGGGAGCAGTACTTC. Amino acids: CASSFRAFQGEQYF.

The CDR3 region has the DNA TGTGCCAGCAGTTCTGGGACAGAATACAATGAGCAGTTCTTC. It specifies CASSSGTEYNEQFF. The V and J genes are TRBV6-5 and TRBJ2-1, with 7 bases fitting TRBD1. CDR1 is MNHEY, CDR2 SVGAGI, per germline. This CDR3 comprises 14 residues. V dropped 4 bases and J dropped 4; count of bases not matched to a gene: 4.

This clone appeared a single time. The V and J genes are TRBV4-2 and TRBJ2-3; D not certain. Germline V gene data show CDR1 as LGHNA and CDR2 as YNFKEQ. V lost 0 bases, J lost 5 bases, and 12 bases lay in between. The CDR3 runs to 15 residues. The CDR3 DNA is TGTGCCAGCAGCCAAGATAACGGGTTGAGAGATACGCAGTATTTT. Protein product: CASSQDNGLRDTQYF.